This T cell receptor beta chain derives from a study of blood T cell repertoires in COVID-19. This clone was recorded once. J lost 5 bases, V lost 4 bases, and 3 bases had no gene match. The CDR3 has 13 residues. Sequenced by immunoSEQ multiplex PCR; TCRdb stores in-frame clones only, minus some. Of fewer than 350,000 clones detected, around 89% appear once; the ten largest clones hold 4.1%. The sequencing input was PBMCs or T cells enriched from blood (not recorded which). The chain uses TRBV12-3 or TRBV12-4 and TRBJ1-1; 8 positions match TRBD1. This TCR was recovered from a woman aged 25 to 39 with acute COVID-19. This CDR3 is CASSSTGGTEAFF. CDR3 in DNA: TGTGCCAGCAGTTCAACAGGGGGGACTGAAGCTTTCTTT.